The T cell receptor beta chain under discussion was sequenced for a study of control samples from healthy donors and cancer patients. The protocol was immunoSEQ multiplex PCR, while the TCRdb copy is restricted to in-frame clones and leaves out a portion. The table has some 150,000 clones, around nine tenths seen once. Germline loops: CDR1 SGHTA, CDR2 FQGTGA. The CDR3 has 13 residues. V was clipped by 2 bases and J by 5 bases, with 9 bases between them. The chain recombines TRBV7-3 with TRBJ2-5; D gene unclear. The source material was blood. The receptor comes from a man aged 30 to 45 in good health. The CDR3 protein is CASSLRLGETQYF. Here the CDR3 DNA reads TGTGCCAGCAGCTTACGTCTGGGGGAGACCCAGTACTTC.